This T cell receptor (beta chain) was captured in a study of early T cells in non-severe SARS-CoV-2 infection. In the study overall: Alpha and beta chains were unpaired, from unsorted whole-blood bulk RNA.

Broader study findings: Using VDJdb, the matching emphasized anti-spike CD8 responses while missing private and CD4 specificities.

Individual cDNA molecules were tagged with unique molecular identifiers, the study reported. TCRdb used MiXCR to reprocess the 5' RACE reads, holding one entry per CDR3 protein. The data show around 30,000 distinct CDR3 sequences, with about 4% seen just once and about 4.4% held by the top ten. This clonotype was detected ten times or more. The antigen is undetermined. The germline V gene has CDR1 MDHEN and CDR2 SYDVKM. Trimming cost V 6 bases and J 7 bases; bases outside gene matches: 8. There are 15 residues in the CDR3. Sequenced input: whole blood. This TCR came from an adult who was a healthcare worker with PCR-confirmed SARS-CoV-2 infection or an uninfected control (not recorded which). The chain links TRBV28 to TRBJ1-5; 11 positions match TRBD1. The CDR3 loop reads CASRTGTGGRQPQHF. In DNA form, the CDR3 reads TGTGCCAGCAGAACCGGGACAGGGGGAAGGCAGCCCCAGCATTTT.